This T cell receptor (beta chain) was sequenced in a study of spatial heterogeneity in lung cancer. CDR3 length: 13 amino acids. Germline values: CDR1 MNHNY, CDR2 SVGAGI (reference sequence). Trimming took 7 bases from V and 7 from J; bases not matched to a gene: 9. Time point: sample taken at primary tumor resection. The donors, fewer than 95 patients with untreated early-stage non-small cell lung cancer, provided the samples. Whole RNA obtained from tumor, nontumor lung or frozen PBMC underwent sequencing without sorting. TCRdb passed the 5' RACE reads through MiXCR, listing each CDR3 protein once. This table has several thousand distinct CDR3 sequences, around 8% appearing once. Whole-study findings and limits: Counts that tracked tumor mutation counts were those of expanded intratumoral alpha and beta TCRs.

In the case of this clonotype: Antigen specificity is unknown.

The J gene is TRBJ1-1, the V gene TRBV6-6, with 7 nucleotides matching TRBD1. Sequencing used lung tumor tissue, obtained at surgery. The TCR originated in a male donor with early-stage non-small cell lung cancer. CDR3 amino acids: CASNQDRRHEAFF. DNA of the CDR3: TGTGCCAGCAACCAGGACAGGCGCCATGAAGCTTTCTTT.